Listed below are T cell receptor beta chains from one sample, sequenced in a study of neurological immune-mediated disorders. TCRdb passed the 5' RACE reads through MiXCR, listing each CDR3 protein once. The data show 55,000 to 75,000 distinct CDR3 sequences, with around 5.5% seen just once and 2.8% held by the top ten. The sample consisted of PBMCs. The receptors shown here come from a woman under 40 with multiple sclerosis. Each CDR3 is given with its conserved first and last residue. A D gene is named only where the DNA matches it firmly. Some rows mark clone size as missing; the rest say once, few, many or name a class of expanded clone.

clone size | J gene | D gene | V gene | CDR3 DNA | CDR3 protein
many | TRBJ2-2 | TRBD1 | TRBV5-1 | TGCGCCAGCAGCTCCCCGACAGGGCTCGGCACCGGGGAGCTGTTTTTT | CASSSPTGLGTGELFF
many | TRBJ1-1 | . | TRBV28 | TGTGCCAGCAGTTCCGGGGGGCCGCGGGAAGCTTTCTTT | CASSSGGPREAFF
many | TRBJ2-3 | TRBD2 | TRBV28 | TGTGCCAGCAGTTTAGTAACTAGCGGAGCGCAGTATTTT | CASSLVTSGAQYF
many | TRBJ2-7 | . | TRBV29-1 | TGCAGCGTATTCACCTCTTGGGACGAGCAGTACTTC | CSVFTSWDEQYF
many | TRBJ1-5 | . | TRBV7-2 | TGTGCCAGCAGCTTAAGGGGAGATCAGCCCCAGAATTTT | CASSLRGDQPQNF
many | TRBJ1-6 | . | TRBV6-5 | TGTGCCAGCAGTTACTCCTATAATTCACCCCTCAACTTT | CASSYSYNSPLNF
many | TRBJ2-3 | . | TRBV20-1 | TGCAGTGCTGGGGGGACAAGTTTCGGAACAGATACGCAGTATTTT | CSAGGTSFGTDTQYF
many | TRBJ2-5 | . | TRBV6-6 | TGTGCCAGCAGTTACAGGGGCGGGGAGACCCAGTACTTC | CASSYRGGETQYF
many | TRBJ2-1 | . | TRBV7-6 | TGTGCCAGCTCCCAAGTTCCCGCTAGAGATGAGCAGTTCTTC | CASSQVPARDEQFF
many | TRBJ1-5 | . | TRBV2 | TGTGCCAGCAGCCCCCGCAGGCAGAATCAGCCCCAGCATTTT | CASSPRRQNQPQHF
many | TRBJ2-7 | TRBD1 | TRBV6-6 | TGTGCCAGCAGTTACAAGGACAGGTCGACCTACGAGCAGTACTTC | CASSYKDRSTYEQYF
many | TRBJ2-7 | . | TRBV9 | TGTGCCAGCAGCGGGGCGGTCAGCTCCTACGAGCAGTACTTC | CASSGAVSSYEQYF
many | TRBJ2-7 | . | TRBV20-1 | TGCAGTACGACCCCCAGGGGCCACGAGCAGTACTTC | CSTTPRGHEQYF
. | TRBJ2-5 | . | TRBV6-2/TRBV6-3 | TGTGCCAGCACCTCCCGGGGGGCTCCACAAGAGACCCAGTACTTC | CASTSRGAPQETQYF
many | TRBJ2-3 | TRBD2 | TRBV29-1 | TGCAGTGCCCTCCGGGGACTAGCGGGGGGGACCTACACAGATACGCAGTATTTT | CSALRGLAGGTYTDTQYF
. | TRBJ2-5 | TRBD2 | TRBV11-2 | TGTGCCAGCAGGATAGCGGGGGAGACCCAGTACTTC | CASRIAGETQYF
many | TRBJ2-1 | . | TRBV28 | TGTGCCAGCAGTTTACCTCCCGGGGATTTCTTC | CASSLPPGDFF
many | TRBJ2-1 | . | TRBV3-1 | TGTGCCAGCAGCCAAGACGACTGGGAGACGAAGCAGTTCTTC | CASSQDDWETKQFF
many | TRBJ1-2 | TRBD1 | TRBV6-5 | TGTGCCTCGGCCAGAACAGGGGGGTTCGGGTATGGCTACACCTTC | CASARTGGFGYGYTF
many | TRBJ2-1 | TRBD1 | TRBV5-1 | TGCGCCAGCAGCGATACAGGGGGTGGTAATGAGCAGTTCTTC | CASSDTGGGNEQFF
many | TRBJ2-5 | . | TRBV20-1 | TGCAGTGCTAGAGAAGGTGGGCGACAAGAGACCCAGTACTTC | CSAREGGRQETQYF
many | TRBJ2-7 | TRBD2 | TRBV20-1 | TGCAGTGCTACCGGACTAGCGGGCGCACAACTCGGGTACGAGCAGTACTTC | CSATGLAGAQLGYEQYF
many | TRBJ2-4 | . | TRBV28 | TGTGCCAGCACCCCGGGACACGAAAACATTCAGTACTTC | CASTPGHENIQYF
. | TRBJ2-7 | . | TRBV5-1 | TGCGCCAGCAGCTTGGTCCAGCTCAGCGAGCAGTACTTC | CASSLVQLSEQYF
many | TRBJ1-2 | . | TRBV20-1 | TGCAGCCTACGTCCGGGTCTTGGCTACACCTTC | CSLRPGLGYTF
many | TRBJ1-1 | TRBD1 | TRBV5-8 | TGTGCCAGCAGCTTGGGGGGGACAGGTTTTGAAGCTTTCTTT | CASSLGGTGFEAFF
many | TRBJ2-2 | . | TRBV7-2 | TGTGCCAGCAGCTTAGTATCTGGGGTCACCGGGGAGCTGTTTTTT | CASSLVSGVTGELFF
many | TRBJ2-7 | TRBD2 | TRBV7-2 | TGTGCCAGCAGCTCGAGCGGGGGGGCCTACGAGCAGTACTTC | CASSSSGGAYEQYF
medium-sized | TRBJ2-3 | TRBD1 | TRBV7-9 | TGTGCCAGCAGCCCTGGGACAGCCCCCTTCACAGATACGCAGTATTTT | CASSPGTAPFTDTQYF
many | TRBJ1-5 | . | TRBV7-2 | TGTGCCAGCAGTACCGATAAGGGGCAGCCCCAGCATTTT | CASSTDKGQPQHF
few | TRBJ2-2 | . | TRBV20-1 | TGCAGTGCTAGAACCACAGGGTTATTGGGCGGGGAGCTGTTTTTT | CSARTTGLLGGELFF
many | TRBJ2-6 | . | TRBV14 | TGTGCCAGCAGTATGAGGCATATACTTGCCAACGTCCTGACTTTC | CASSMRHILANVLTF
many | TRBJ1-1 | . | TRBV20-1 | TGCAGTGCTAGAGATGGGTCCGGCACTGAAGCTTTCTTT | CSARDGSGTEAFF
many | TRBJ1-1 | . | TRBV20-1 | TGCAGTGCTAGACCATGGTCGGTGAGGAACACTGAAGCTTTCTTT | CSARPWSVRNTEAFF
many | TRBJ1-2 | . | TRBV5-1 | TGCGCCAGCAGCTTAAGTCTGAGGGATGGCTACACCTTC | CASSLSLRDGYTF
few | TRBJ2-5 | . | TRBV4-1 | TGCGCCAGCAGCCAGCGGACAGAAGAGACCCAGTACTTC | CASSQRTEETQYF
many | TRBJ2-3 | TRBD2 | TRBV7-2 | TGTGCCACAAACCGGGCTAGCGGGGGCCCCAGCACAGATACGCAGTATTTT | CATNRASGGPSTDTQYF
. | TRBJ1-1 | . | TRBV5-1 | TGCGCCAGCAGTGGACCGGGACAGAACACTGAAGCTTTCTTT | CASSGPGQNTEAFF
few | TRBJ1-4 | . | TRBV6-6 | TGTGCCAGCAGGATGAAAGATGAAAAACTGTTTTTT | CASRMKDEKLFF
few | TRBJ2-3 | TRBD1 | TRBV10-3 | TGTGCCTCTCAGGGGGACGGATTGGTTGGGGATACGCAGTATTTT | CASQGDGLVGDTQYF
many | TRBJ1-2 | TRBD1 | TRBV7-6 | TGTGCCAGCAGCCACCGGACAGGAGACCTCTATGGCTACACCTTC | CASSHRTGDLYGYTF
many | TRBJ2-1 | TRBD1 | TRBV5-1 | TGCGCCAGCAGCTTGGGCAGGGGGCGAGGGGATGAGCAGTTCTTC | CASSLGRGRGDEQFF
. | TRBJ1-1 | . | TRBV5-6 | TGTGCCAGCAGCTTGTTGGGGTTAGGGCGGACTGAAGCTTTCTTT | CASSLLGLGRTEAFF
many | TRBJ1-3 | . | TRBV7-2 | TGTGCCAGCAGCTTAAGAGCAGAAAACACCATATATTTT | CASSLRAENTIYF
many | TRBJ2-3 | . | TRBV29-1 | TGCAGCGTAGTGACGGGGGTCGATACGCAGTATTTT | CSVVTGVDTQYF
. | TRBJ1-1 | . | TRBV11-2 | TGTGCCAGCAGCTTAGGCCCGGCGACAATCGAAGCTTTCTTT | CASSLGPATIEAFF
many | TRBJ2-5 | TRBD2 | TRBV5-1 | TGCGCCAGCAGCTCGGCCGGGACTAGCGGCCGAGAGACCCAGTACTTC | CASSSAGTSGRETQYF
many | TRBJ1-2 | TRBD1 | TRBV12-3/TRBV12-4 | TGTGCCAGCAGCTTAAGCAAGGGACAGGGCTATGGCTACACCTTC | CASSLSKGQGYGYTF
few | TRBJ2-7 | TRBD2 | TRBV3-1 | TGTGCCAGCAGCCCCGGGAGGGGGGTCTACGAGCAGTACTTC | CASSPGRGVYEQYF
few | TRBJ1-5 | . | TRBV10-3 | TGTGCCATCAGTGGGACATCGGATCAGCCCCAGCATTTT | CAISGTSDQPQHF
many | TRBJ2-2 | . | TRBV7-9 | TGTGCCAGCAGCTCCCGAACAGCTACGAACACCGGGGAGCTGTTTTTT | CASSSRTATNTGELFF
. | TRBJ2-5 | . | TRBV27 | TGTGCCAGCAGTTTAATCTCTGACGGGAAAGAGACCCAGTACTTC | CASSLISDGKETQYF
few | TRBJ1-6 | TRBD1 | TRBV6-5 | TGTGCCAGCAGTGGACAGGGGGATTCACCCCTCAACTTT | CASSGQGDSPLNF
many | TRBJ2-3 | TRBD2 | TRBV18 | TGTGCCAGCTCGACGACTAGCGGGGGGCCAGCAGATACGCAGTATTTT | CASSTTSGGPADTQYF
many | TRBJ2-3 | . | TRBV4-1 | TGCGCCAGCAGCCAATTCCACTCGCGTGAGGGTGATACGCAGTATTTT | CASSQFHSREGDTQYF
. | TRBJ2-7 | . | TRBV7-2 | TGTGCCAGCAGCTTAGAACAGGACCTCTCCTACGAGCAGTACTTC | CASSLEQDLSYEQYF
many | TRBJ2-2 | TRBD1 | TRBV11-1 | TGTGCCAGCAGCCCCTGGACAGGTCAAAACACCGGGGAGCTGTTTTTT | CASSPWTGQNTGELFF
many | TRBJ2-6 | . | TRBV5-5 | TGTGCCAGCAAACATCCGGGTTCTGGGGCCAACGTCCTGACTTTC | CASKHPGSGANVLTF
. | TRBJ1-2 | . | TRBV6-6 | TGTGCCAGCACCTCGGACAGTTCCTATGGCTACACCTTC | CASTSDSSYGYTF
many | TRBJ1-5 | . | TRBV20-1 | TGCAGTGCTAGAGAGGGGTATAGCAATCAGCCCCAGCATTTT | CSAREGYSNQPQHF